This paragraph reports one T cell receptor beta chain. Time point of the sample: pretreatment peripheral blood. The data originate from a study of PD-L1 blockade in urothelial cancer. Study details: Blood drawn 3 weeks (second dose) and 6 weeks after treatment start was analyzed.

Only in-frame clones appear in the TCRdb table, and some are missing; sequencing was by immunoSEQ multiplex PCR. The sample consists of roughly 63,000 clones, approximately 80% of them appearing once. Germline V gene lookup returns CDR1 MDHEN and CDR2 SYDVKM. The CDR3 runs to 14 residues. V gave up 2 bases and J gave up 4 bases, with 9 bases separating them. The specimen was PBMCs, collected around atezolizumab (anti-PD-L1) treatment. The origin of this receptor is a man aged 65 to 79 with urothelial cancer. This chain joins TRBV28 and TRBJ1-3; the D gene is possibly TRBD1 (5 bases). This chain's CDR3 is CASSLGGEGNTIYF. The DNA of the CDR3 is TGTGCCAGCAGTTTAGGAGGGGAGGGAAACACCATATATTTT.